The 21 T cell receptor beta chains below come from one sample, sequenced in a study of T cells after yellow fever vaccination. In TCRdb, the 5' RACE reads were re-called with MiXCR into one record per CDR3 protein. The sample lists hundreds of thousands of distinct CDR3 sequences, 10% to 15% seen once, with 15% in the top ten. The sequenced sample was PBMCs, obtained on the day of the yellow fever booster vaccination. These receptors originate from a young man who received the YFV17D yellow fever vaccine.

The DNA for the CDR3 is TGTGCCAGCAGCGGCGGACAGGACAATCAGCCCCAGCATTTT. It encodes CASSGGQDNQPQHF. The chain recombines TRBV5-5 with TRBJ1-5; 7 nucleotides line up with TRBD1. The CDR3 loop spans 14 amino acids. Germline trimming cut 4 bases from V and 3 bases from J; bases unmatched to any gene: 4. In germline, CDR1 is SGHKS, CDR2 YYEKEE (reference sequence).

The chain employs TRBV12-3 or TRBV12-4 and TRBJ1-3; no clear D. The V end was cut by 6 bases, the J end by 0 bases, with 12 bases between. The CDR3 length is 15 residues. This CDR3 reads CASSPLHNSGNTIYF. CDR3 DNA sequence: TGTGCCAGCAGCCCCCTCCACAACTCTGGAAACACCATATATTTT.

The table lists this clonotype with a few counts. CDR3 residues: CASSPLAGEVETQYF. The CDR3 DNA follows: TGTGCCAGCAGCCCTCTTGCGGGAGAAGTAGAGACCCAGTACTTC. The chain has TRBV7-3 and TRBJ2-5; 7 bases are a match to TRBD2. V shed 5 bases, J shed 4 bases, and the junction held 10 bases outside the gene matches. The germline gives CDR1 SGHTA, CDR2 FQGTGA. The CDR3 spans 15 residues.

This clonotype occurred many times. The V and J genes are TRBV3-1 and TRBJ2-1; weak D call: TRBD2 (6 bases). The CDR3 has 13 residues. The germline V and J ends were trimmed by 9 bases and 6 bases, with 15 bases remaining between them. The germline V gene encodes CDR1 LGHDT and CDR2 YNNKEL (reference sequence). The CDR3 bases are TGTGCCAGTGGGGCTAGCGACTCCAATGAGCAGTTCTTC. It yields the protein CASGASDSNEQFF.

This clonotype was seen repeatedly, ten times or more. V gene TRBV4-1 combines with J gene TRBJ2-1, with 10 nucleotides matching TRBD2. The CDR3 totals 17 residues. Germline trimming cut 0 bases from V and 9 bases from J; bases unmatched to any gene: 11. CDR1 MGHRA and CDR2 YSYEKL come from the germline V gene. The CDR3 bases are TGCGCCAGCAGCCAAGATCAAAGCACTAGCGGGAAGAGTGAGCAGTTCTTC. This codes for CASSQDQSTSGKSEQFF.

The chain joins TRBV5-8 to TRBJ2-5, with D perhaps TRBD1 or TRBD2 (5 bases each). Per germline, CDR1 SGHTS and CDR2 YDEGEE. CDR3 size: 15 residues. V was trimmed by 2 bases and J by 4 bases, leaving 15 bases between them. CDR3 bases: TGTGCCAGCAGCTTTTTCGGGACCACGACAGAGACCCAGTACTTC. This sequence encodes CASSFFGTTTETQYF.

The sample holds a few counts of this clonotype. The junction differs from germline at one of its ends, possibly a read error. The rearrangement joins TRBV5-1 to TRBJ2-1; D is possibly TRBD2 (5 bases). This CDR3 comprises 17 residues. CDR1 and CDR2 from the germline V gene are SGHRS and YFSETQ. The CDR3 DNA is TGCGCCAACAGCTTGGCCCGGAGTAGCGCTACCTACAATGAGCAGTTCTTC. This encodes CANSLARSSATYNEQFF.

This clonotype was observed a handful of times. CDR3 nucleotides: TGTGCCAGCTCACTTCTACAGGTTTCGGACGAGCAGTACTTC. Translating gives CASSLLQVSDEQYF. The chain links TRBV18 to TRBJ2-7, with D perhaps TRBD1 (5 bases). The CDR3 consists of 14 residues. With 4 bases removed from V and 5 bases from J, the gap between germline ends came to 15 bases. CDR1 is KGHSH, CDR2 LQKENI, per germline.

The table lists this clonotype with a few counts. The chain couples TRBV29-1 to TRBJ2-2; D is undetermined. This CDR3 has 13 amino acids. Trimming stripped 4 bases from V and 2 bases from J, with 8 bases between. Germline CDR1 SQVTM, CDR2 ANQGSEA. The CDR3 DNA reads TGCAGCGTTGGAGGAACAAACACCGGGGAGCTGTTTTTT. Its translation is CSVGGTNTGELFF.

This clonotype was seen only a few times. The J gene is TRBJ2-3, the V gene TRBV10-3; 12 nucleotides line up with TRBD2. The germline gives CDR1 ENHRY, CDR2 SYGVKD. The V gene end was trimmed by 4 bases and the J gene end by 5 bases; junction bases not matched to a gene: 10. This CDR3 has 17 amino acids. The chain's CDR3 is CAISALASGRAGDTQYF. The CDR3 nucleotides are TGTGCCATCAGTGCTCTCGCTAGCGGGAGGGCCGGAGATACGCAGTATTTT.

The genes are TRBV2 and TRBJ1-1; D possibly corresponds to TRBD1 (6 bases). CDR3 length: 13 residues. Germline CDR1 SNHLY, CDR2 FYNNEI. Trimming took off 7 bases at V and 1 base at J, with 10 bases between the two ends. The CDR3 nucleotides read TGTGCCAGCAACAGGGACGGGAACACTGAAGCTTTCTTT. This encodes CASNRDGNTEAFF. The full variable domain, in which reference TRBV2 and TRBJ1-1 provide the parts outside the CDR3, is EPEVTQTPSHQVTQMGQEVILRCVPISNHLYFYWYRQILGQKVEFLVSFYNNEISEKSEIFDDQFSVERPDGSNFTLKIRSTKLEDSAMYFCASNRDGNTEAFFGQGTRLTVV.

The chain links TRBV6-1 to TRBJ2-3; 7 nucleotides line up with TRBD2. This CDR3 has 15 amino acids. The junction had 6 bases not matched to a gene; V was cut back by 6 bases and J by 0 bases. Germline values: CDR1 MNHNS, CDR2 SASEGT. The CDR3 nucleotides read TGTGCCAGCAGAAAAGCGGGAACTAGCACAGATACGCAGTATTTT. Protein product: CASRKAGTSTDTQYF.

This clonotype was seen more than once but under ten times. This rearrangement joins TRBV30 to TRBJ2-7; 7 nucleotides match TRBD1. J lost 3 bases, V lost 8 bases, and 7 bases had no gene match. CDR3 length equals 12 residues. The germline V gene encodes CDR1 GTSNPN and CDR2 SVGIG (reference sequence). CDR3 sequence (DNA): TGTGCCGGTGATCGGGACAGCTACGAGCAGTACTTC. Encoded protein: CAGDRDSYEQYF.

This clonotype was observed a handful of times. The chain combines TRBV5-4 with TRBJ2-3; no firm D call. The CDR3 extends over 14 amino acids. The ends were cut back, 2 bases at V and 0 bases at J, with 7 bases in the middle. CDR1 SGHNT and CDR2 YYREEE come from the germline V gene (reference sequence). The CDR3 is CASSFVPSTDTQYF. CDR3 nucleotide sequence: TGTGCCAGCAGCTTCGTCCCGAGCACAGATACGCAGTATTTT.

V usage is TRBV20-1 and J usage is TRBJ2-1, with D hard to call. V dropped 5 bases and J dropped 8 bases, with 16 bases sitting between them. The germline V gene encodes CDR1 DFQATT and CDR2 SNEGSKA (reference sequence). CDR3 size: 13 residues. The CDR3 loop is CSAPKPAGYEQFF. The CDR3 bases are TGCAGTGCTCCTAAGCCGGCAGGCTATGAGCAGTTCTTC.

The table lists this clonotype with many counts. The V call is TRBV20-1, the J call TRBJ2-5; no clear D gene. This CDR3 is 13 amino acids long. The germline gives CDR1 DFQATT, CDR2 SNEGSKA (reference sequence). Trimming took off 3 bases at V and 2 bases at J, with 10 bases between the two ends. As DNA, the CDR3 is TGCAGTGCTAGCGTGACCCATCAAGAGACCCAGTACTTC. This gives the protein CSASVTHQETQYF.

This chain links TRBV6-5 with TRBJ2-3; perhaps TRBD1 as D (6 bases). Trimming stripped 6 bases from V and 4 bases from J, with 14 bases between. The CDR3 length is 14 residues. Germline CDR1 MNHEY, CDR2 SVGAGI. The CDR3 DNA sequence: TGTGCCAGCAGCTACAGGGTATGGGCAGATACGCAGTATTTT. It encodes CASSYRVWADTQYF.

This clonotype was detected only a few times. The chain carries TRBV20-1 and TRBJ2-1, with D hard to call. The CDR3 loop spans 13 amino acids. V dropped 3 bases and J dropped 10 bases, with 16 bases sitting between them. Germline CDR1 and CDR2: DFQATT and SNEGSKA (reference sequence). The chain's CDR3 is CSARALSVFEQFF. The CDR3 DNA sequence: TGCAGTGCTAGGGCGCTGTCCGTATTCGAGCAGTTCTTC.

Only a few counts were recorded for this clonotype. The J gene is TRBJ2-1, the V gene TRBV9; either TRBD1 or TRBD2 may fit D (5 bases each). The CDR3 has 11 residues. V was cut by 7 bases and J by 9 bases, with 11 bases left in between. CDR1 SGDLS and CDR2 YYNGEE come from the germline V gene. The CDR3 nucleotides are TGTGCCAGCCGACGGGACGCTGAGCAGTTCTTC. Encoded protein: CASRRDAEQFF. The full variable domain, in which reference TRBV9 and TRBJ2-1 provide the parts outside the CDR3, is DSGVTQTPKHLITATGQRVTLRCSPRSGDLSVYWYQQSLDQGLQFLIQYYNGEERAKGNILERFSAQQFPDLHSELNLSSLELGDSALYFCASRRDAEQFFGPGTRLTVL.

This clonotype was found a few times. The rearrangement links TRBV19 to TRBJ2-6; TRBD1 or TRBD2 may be the D gene (5 bases each). This CDR3 region has 19 residues. From germline, CDR1 is LNHDA and CDR2 SQIVND (reference sequence). The germline V and J ends were trimmed by 6 bases and 0 bases, with 21 bases remaining between them. Here the CDR3 reads CASSNWGRRRSSGANVLTF. The CDR3 region has the DNA TGTGCCAGTAGCAATTGGGGACGCAGGCGTAGCTCTGGGGCCAACGTCCTGACTTTC.

V is TRBV6-5 and J is TRBJ1-1, with unresolved D. The CDR3 sequence is 16 residues long. CDR1 and CDR2 (germline): MNHEY, SVGAGI. V was shortened by 0 bases and J by 4 bases, with 15 bases between the two germline ends. This CDR3 reads CASSYSEGLRATEAFF. In nucleotides, the CDR3 is TGTGCCAGCAGTTACTCGGAGGGCTTACGGGCCACTGAAGCTTTCTTT.